The source of this T cell receptor (beta chain) is a study of early T cells in non-severe SARS-CoV-2 infection. At the level of the study: Sequencing targeted bulk RNA from unsorted whole blood, leaving chains unpaired. Whole-study findings and limits: The VDJdb matching leaned toward anti-spike CD8 responses and overlooked private and CD4 specificities.

TCRdb re-called the 5' RACE reads with MiXCR, one entry per CDR3 protein. The repertoire holds more than 60,000 distinct CDR3 sequences, with approximately 13% as singletons. About this clonotype itself: Its antigen is still unknown.

CDR1 and CDR2 from the germline V gene are MDHEN and SYDVKM. The CDR3 has 15 residues. Trimming removed 2 bases from V and 5 bases from J; junction bases left unmatched: 5. This TCR was sampled from an adult who was a healthcare worker with PCR-confirmed SARS-CoV-2 infection or an uninfected control (not recorded which). This chain joins TRBV28 and TRBJ2-3, with TRBD2 matching 9 bases. What was sequenced was whole blood. The CDR3 reads CASSLAGGPLDTQYF. The CDR3 coding sequence is TGTGCCAGCAGTTTAGCGGGAGGGCCTTTAGATACGCAGTATTTT.